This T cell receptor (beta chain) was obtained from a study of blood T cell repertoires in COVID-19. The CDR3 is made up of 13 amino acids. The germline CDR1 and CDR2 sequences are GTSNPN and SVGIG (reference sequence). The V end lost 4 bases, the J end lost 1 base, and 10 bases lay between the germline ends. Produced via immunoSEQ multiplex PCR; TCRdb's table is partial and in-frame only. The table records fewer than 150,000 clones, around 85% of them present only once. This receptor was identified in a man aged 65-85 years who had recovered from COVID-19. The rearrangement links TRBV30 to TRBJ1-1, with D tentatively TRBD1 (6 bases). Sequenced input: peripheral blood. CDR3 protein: CAWKAGANTEAFF. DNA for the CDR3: TGTGCCTGGAAGGCAGGGGCGAACACTGAAGCTTTCTTT.